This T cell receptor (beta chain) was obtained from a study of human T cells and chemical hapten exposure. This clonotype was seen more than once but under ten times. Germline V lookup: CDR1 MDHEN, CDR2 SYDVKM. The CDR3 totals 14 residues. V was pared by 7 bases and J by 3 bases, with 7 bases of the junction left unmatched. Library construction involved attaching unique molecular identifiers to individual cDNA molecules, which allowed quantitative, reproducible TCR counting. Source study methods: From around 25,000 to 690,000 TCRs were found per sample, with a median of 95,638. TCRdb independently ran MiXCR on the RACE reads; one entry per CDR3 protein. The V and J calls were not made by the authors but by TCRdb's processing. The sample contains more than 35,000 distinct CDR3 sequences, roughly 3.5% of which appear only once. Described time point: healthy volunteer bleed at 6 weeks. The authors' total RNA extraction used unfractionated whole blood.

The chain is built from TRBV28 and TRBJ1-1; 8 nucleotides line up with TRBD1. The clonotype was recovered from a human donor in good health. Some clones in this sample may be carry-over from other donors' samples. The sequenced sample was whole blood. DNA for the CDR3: TGTGCCAGCAACAGGGGGGATCTCGACACTGAAGCTTTCTTT. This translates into CASNRGDLDTEAFF.